These T cell receptor beta chains were read from a single sample in a study of response to subunit inactivated influenza vaccine. TCRdb re-called the RT-PCR reads with MiXCR, one entry per CDR3 protein. The data show around 200,000 distinct CDR3 sequences, with roughly 12% seen just once and 25% to 30% held by the top ten. These data were also reused for a study on T cells expressing NK-cell markers.

The sample in question was CD8+ T cells sorted from PBMCs, obtained about 12 days after vaccination. The receptors shown here come from a man over 45 who received an inactivated influenza vaccine. The conserved cysteine and the conserved F or W are not part of the CDR3 here. Size is omitted from some rows. Given values are once, few, many or a class for expanded clones.

v_call	j_call	clone_size	cdr3_aa
TRBV7-2	TRBJ1-5	-	ASSLSGVIGNQPQH
TRBV29-1	TRBJ2-7	-	SAWSNYEQY
TRBV9	TRBJ1-3	-	ASSDDRGLGNTIY
TRBV12-3/TRBV12-4	TRBJ2-3	many	ASSKFTDTQY
TRBV10-2	TRBJ2-7	many	ASSLTSGSSYEQY
TRBV27	TRBJ2-2	few	ASRLAGGPTGELF
TRBV20-1	TRBJ2-1	-	SATDAISYNEQF
TRBV19	TRBJ2-3	-	ASSIPQAGGRRDTQY
TRBV6-4	TRBJ2-3	-	ASSPGLAGVDTQY
TRBV29-1	TRBJ1-2	few	SDSNYGYT
TRBV12-3/TRBV12-4	TRBJ2-1	large	ASSFGPVGGRIPYNEQF
TRBV28	TRBJ1-5	-	ASSLFTGASNQPQH
TRBV28	TRBJ2-1	many	ASSFISPMGGLGEQF
TRBV4-1	TRBJ2-5	-	ASSQTGLEETQY
TRBV9	TRBJ2-3	few	ASERVPSESTDTQY
TRBV5-8	TRBJ2-5	few	ASSTPGTGPIQETQY
TRBV15	TRBJ2-7	few	ATSPRTGVTHEQY
TRBV12-3/TRBV12-4	TRBJ1-3	many	ASSPQGASPGNTIY
TRBV28	TRBJ1-3	few	ASSLRLEDMGNTIY
TRBV4-3	TRBJ1-2	-	ASSQEGGVARNYGYT
TRBV25-1	TRBJ1-2	-	ASSEGQGYYGYT
TRBV9	TRBJ1-5	few	ASSSTGGHNQPQH
TRBV29-1	TRBJ2-7	many	SVSLSGHNYEQY
TRBV13	TRBJ2-7	-	ASSSGLVNYEQY
TRBV18	TRBJ1-1	few	ASSIGQGTEAF
TRBV4-3	TRBJ2-3	few	ASSQDWGLAASTDTQY
TRBV5-5	TRBJ1-2	few	ASSPGPIQGGYGYT
TRBV4-1	TRBJ2-1	few	ASSHRAFSNEQF
TRBV5-6	TRBJ2-7	few	ASSTTASYEQY
TRBV11-2	TRBJ2-1	many	ASSSFERSSYNEQF
TRBV7-6	TRBJ2-3	-	SSSSEGGGIAGTWAQY
TRBV6-5	TRBJ2-1	many	ASSYSKGGGQF
TRBV5-1	TRBJ2-3	few	ASSKGLAGVGGTQY
TRBV14	TRBJ2-5	-	ASSYLIGQGQETQY
TRBV12-3/TRBV12-4	TRBJ1-2	many	ASSVQGYGYT
TRBV11-1	TRBJ2-1	few	ASSLGAVSYNEQF
TRBV7-2	TRBJ2-5	-	ASSLAGGSGGAWETQY
TRBV11-2	TRBJ2-2	few	ASSPLIRTGELF
TRBV29-1	TRBJ2-1	-	SVKDPPSGGTDEQF
TRBV4-3	TRBJ2-7	-	ASSQDFRGSYEQY
TRBV2	TRBJ2-3	-	ASSLNSGTYTDTQY
TRBV29-1	TRBJ2-5	few	SVALAGGTGAQY
TRBV4-3	TRBJ2-5	-	ASSLNRGGGQETQY
TRBV12-3/TRBV12-4	TRBJ1-5	-	ASSFGGNQPQH
TRBV6-5	TRBJ1-1	-	ASSYGRSMNTEAF
TRBV30	TRBJ2-3	-	AWSVRKGSTDTQY
TRBV6-5	TRBJ2-7	many	ASSYSLGSDEQY
TRBV4-3	TRBJ1-2	-	ASSQDREVAYGYT
TRBV14	TRBJ1-1	-	ASSPYLGNTEAF
TRBV7-9	TRBJ2-7	few	ASSLNRDEQY
TRBV28	TRBJ1-5	-	ASRETETHSNQPQH
TRBV5-1	TRBJ2-3	few	ASSWTPVSGISTQY
TRBV2	TRBJ1-6	once	ASSEWDSYNSPLH
TRBV7-6	TRBJ2-1	-	ASSQAGTGHNEQF